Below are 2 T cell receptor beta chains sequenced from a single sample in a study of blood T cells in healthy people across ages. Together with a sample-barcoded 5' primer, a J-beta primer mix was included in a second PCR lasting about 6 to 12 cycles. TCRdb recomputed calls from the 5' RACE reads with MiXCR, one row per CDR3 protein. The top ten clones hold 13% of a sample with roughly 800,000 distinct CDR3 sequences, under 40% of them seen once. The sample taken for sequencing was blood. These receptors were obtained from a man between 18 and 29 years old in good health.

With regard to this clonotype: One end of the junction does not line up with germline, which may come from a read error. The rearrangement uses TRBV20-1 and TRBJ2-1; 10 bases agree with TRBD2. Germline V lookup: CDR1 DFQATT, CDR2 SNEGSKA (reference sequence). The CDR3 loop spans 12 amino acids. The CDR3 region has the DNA TGCAGTACTAGCGGGGCGGGCAATGAGCAGTTCTTC. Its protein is CSTSGAGNEQFF.

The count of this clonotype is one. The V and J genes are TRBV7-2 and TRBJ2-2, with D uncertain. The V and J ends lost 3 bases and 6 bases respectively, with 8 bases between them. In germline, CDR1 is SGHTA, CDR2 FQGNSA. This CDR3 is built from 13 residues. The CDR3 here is CASSFTQSGELFF. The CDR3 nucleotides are TGTGCCAGCAGCTTCACACAGTCCGGGGAGCTGTTTTTT. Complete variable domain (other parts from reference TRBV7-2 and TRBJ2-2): GAGVSQSPSNKVTEKGKDVELRCDPISGHTALYWYRQSLGQGLEFLIYFQGNSAPDKSGLPSDRFSAERTGGSVSTLTIQRTQQEDSAVYLCASSFTQSGELFFGEGSRLTVL.